This TCR beta chain appears in the sequencing data of a study of shared T cell receptors in the human thymus. TCRdb's copy holds only in-frame clones and misses some; the assay was immunoSEQ multiplex PCR. The table records 700,000 to 750,000 clones, approximately 85% of them present only once. This sample also appeared in a second study, on human thymus T cells. As reported in that work: Donors were healthy Finnish babies undergoing corrective operations for congenital heart defects. Thymus tissue for the work was resected from patients undergoing corrective heart surgery. Thymic and blood repertoires appeared to display a bias in their usage of V and J genes. Unrelated individuals had highly overlapping thymic repertoires, as reported in related research.

This receptor was identified in a girl less than two years old with a congenital heart defect. The sequenced sample was thymocytes.

CDR3: CASSEPNRGVYNSPLHF. The CDR3 DNA reads TGTGCCAGCAGTGAACCAAACCGGGGGGTCTATAATTCACCCCTCCACTTT. The chain joins TRBV25-1 to TRBJ1-6; tentative D call: TRBD1 (5 bases). This CDR3 has 17 amino acids. Germline V gene data show CDR1 as MGHDK and CDR2 as SYGVNS. V lost 2 bases and J 3 bases, leaving 14 bases between the germline ends.